This TCR beta chain is drawn from a study of cytomegalovirus exposure and HLA in healthy donors. At the level of the study: It was reported in a later analysis that the same platform had been used for the 120 or so validation repertoires as for the 550 to 750 first-cohort repertoires. Notes on the study in general: Some TCR beta chains (over 150 of them) were listed as cytomegalovirus-associated. Among TCR sequences, most were rare, though some public TCRs appeared in many donors. In vitro data verified a few CMV-associated chains as specific for CMV antigens.

The repertoire was sequenced with immunoSEQ multiplex PCR; TCRdb's copy has only in-frame clones and lacks some. The data hold some 150,000 clones, with more than 75% observed a single time. Notes on this clone: Its antigen is not known.

Germline assignment: CDR1 MNHEY and CDR2 SVGAGI. This CDR3 region has 11 residues. V was cut by 8 bases and J by 5 bases, with 10 bases left in between. The chain uses TRBV6-5 and TRBJ2-7; a weak D match, TRBD2 (6 bases). The receptor was isolated from a young man in good health and CMV-seronegative. Sequenced sample: PBMCs. The CDR3 is CASFGGDEQYF. CDR3 DNA sequence: TGTGCCAGCTTCGGGGGAGACGAGCAGTACTTC.